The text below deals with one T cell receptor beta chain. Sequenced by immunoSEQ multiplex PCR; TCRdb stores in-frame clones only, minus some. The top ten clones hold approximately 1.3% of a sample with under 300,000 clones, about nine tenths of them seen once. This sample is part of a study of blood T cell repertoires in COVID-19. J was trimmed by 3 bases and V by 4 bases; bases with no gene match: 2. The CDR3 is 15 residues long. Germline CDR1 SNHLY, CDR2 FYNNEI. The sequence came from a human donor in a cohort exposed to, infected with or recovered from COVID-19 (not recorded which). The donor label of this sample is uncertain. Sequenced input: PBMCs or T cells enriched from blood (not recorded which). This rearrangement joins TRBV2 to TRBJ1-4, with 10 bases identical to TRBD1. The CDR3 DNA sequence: TGTGCCAGCAGTGGGGACAGGGGCTCTAATGAAAAACTGTTTTTT. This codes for CASSGDRGSNEKLFF.